This T cell receptor (beta chain) was sequenced in a study of blood T cell repertoires in COVID-19. Across the whole study: There were acute and convalescent COVID-19 samples, and they came from the United States, Italy and Spain. T cells, B-cell-depleted T cells, or PBMCs supplied cDNA or gDNA.

Trimming took off 6 bases at V and 3 bases at J, with 14 bases between the two ends. The germline V gene has CDR1 SGHTA and CDR2 FQGNSA. The CDR3 loop spans 15 amino acids. In the original workflow: Scientists estimated how many nucleated cells there were by amplifying reference gene primers. The repertoire was sequenced with immunoSEQ multiplex PCR; TCRdb's copy has only in-frame clones and lacks some. The DNA was the basis for D and trimming; V, J and clone size are from that table. The sample shows some 50,000 clones, 84% of them seen only once. This clonotype originated in a man over 45 with acute or convalescent COVID-19. Sequencing used peripheral blood. V gene TRBV7-2 combines with J gene TRBJ1-4, with D perhaps TRBD1 (5 bases). The chain's CDR3 is CASRDLRTPNEKLFF. The CDR3 nucleotides read TGTGCCAGCAGAGATCTTAGGACACCTAATGAAAAACTGTTTTTT.